A single sample is the source of the 21 T cell receptor beta chains below, sequenced in a study of early T cells in non-severe SARS-CoV-2 infection. One entry per CDR3 protein, called by TCRdb with MiXCR from the 5' RACE reads. The profile shows around 70,000 distinct CDR3 sequences, more than 10% of them singletons. Sequencing was carried out using whole blood. These receptors were taken from an adult who was a healthcare worker with PCR-confirmed SARS-CoV-2 infection or an uninfected control (not recorded which).

The chain uses TRBV6-2 or TRBV6-3 and TRBJ1-2; D might be TRBD1 (6 bases). This CDR3 region has 12 residues. Trimming left V 4 bases short and J 8 bases short, with 11 bases between. The germline V gene has CDR1 MNHEY and CDR2 SVGEGT. CDR3 DNA: TGTGCCAGCAGTTGGGGGCGCGGCGGCTACACCTTC. It translates to CASSWGRGGYTF.

The genes are TRBV6-6 and TRBJ1-1; no clear D. Trimming removed 10 bases at V and 0 bases at J, with 9 bases between. This CDR3 has 12 residues. Germline CDR1 MNHNY, CDR2 SVGAGI (reference sequence). This CDR3 is CATGPMNTEAFF. CDR3 in DNA: TGTGCCACCGGACCCATGAACACTGAAGCTTTCTTT.

This clonotype was seen ten or more times. The chain uses TRBV7-2 and TRBJ2-7; D possibly corresponds to TRBD1 (6 bases). Germline CDR1 SGHTA, CDR2 FQGNSA. V was pared by 8 bases and J by 8 bases, with 16 bases between. The CDR3 covers 12 residues. This CDR3 is CASSNRQEQQYF. In DNA form, the CDR3 reads TGTGCCAGCTCCAACCGACAGGAACAGCAGTACTTC.

This clonotype was detected many times. The J gene is TRBJ2-3, the V gene TRBV11-2; D might be TRBD1 (6 bases). The CDR3 is made up of 14 amino acids. V gave up 3 bases and J gave up 6 bases, with 13 bases separating them. Germline loops: CDR1 SGHAT, CDR2 FQNNGV. CDR3 sequence (DNA): TGTGCCAGCAGCTTGCAGGGGCAGGTGGATACGCAGTATTTT. The encoded protein is CASSLQGQVDTQYF.

The chain employs TRBV12-3 or TRBV12-4 and TRBJ1-6, with D possibly being TRBD1 (6 bases). The CDR3 spans 14 residues. Between the trimmed V and J ends, which lost 7 bases and 6 bases, there was a span of 13 bases. The CDR3 loop is CASTITGSNSPLHF. The DNA of the CDR3 is TGTGCCAGCACCATAACAGGGAGTAATTCACCCCTCCACTTT.

This clonotype appeared a few times. As DNA, the CDR3 is TGCAGTGCTAGAGATCCGAGGAATGGCTACACCTTC. Translation: CSARDPRNGYTF. The chain uses TRBV20-1 and TRBJ1-2; D gene unclear. V lost 0 bases to trimming and J lost 6 bases, with 8 bases between them. Germline V gene data show CDR1 as DFQATT and CDR2 as SNEGSKA (reference sequence). CDR3 size: 12 residues.

The chain is built from TRBV20-1 and TRBJ2-7; 7 bases fit TRBD1. Germline assignment: CDR1 DFQATT and CDR2 SNEGSKA (reference sequence). V gave up 2 bases and J gave up 5 bases; unmatched junction bases: 3. The CDR3 is 12 residues long. The CDR3 region is CSARWDSNEQYF. DNA of the CDR3: TGCAGTGCTAGATGGGACAGCAACGAGCAGTACTTC.

The genes are TRBV7-2 and TRBJ1-3; D call uncertain. Germline loops: CDR1 SGHTA, CDR2 FQGNSA. This CDR3 spans 14 amino acids. V was pared by 5 bases and J by 0 bases, with 8 bases between. CDR3 bases: TGTGCCAGCAGCCGGTTAGACTCTGGAAACACCATATATTTT. Protein sequence: CASSRLDSGNTIYF. Variable domain in full (rest from reference TRBV7-2 and TRBJ1-3): GAGVSQSPSNKVTEKGKDVELRCDPISGHTALYWYRQSLGQGLEFLIYFQGNSAPDKSGLPSDRFSAERTGGSVSTLTIQRTQQEDSAVYLCASSRLDSGNTIYFGEGSWLTVV.

This clonotype was counted between two and nine times. This chain connects TRBV7-9 to TRBJ2-2, with 11 bases fitting TRBD2. V shed 5 bases, J shed 4 bases, and the junction held 12 bases outside the gene matches. The CDR3 is 18 amino acids. CDR1 is SEHNR, CDR2 FQNEAQ, per germline (reference sequence). Here the CDR3 DNA reads TGTGCCAGCAGCCTGAAAGGGGCGGGACTAGCGGTCACCGGGGAGCTGTTTTTT. Its protein product is CASSLKGAGLAVTGELFF.

This sequence joins TRBV30 and TRBJ2-7; the D is unclear. Trimming pared 0 bases from V and 0 bases from J, leaving 9 bases between. The CDR3 extends over 14 amino acids. Germline assignment: CDR1 GTSNPN and CDR2 SVGIG (reference sequence). In nucleotides, the CDR3 is TGTGCCTGGAGTGTAGGCGCCAGCTCCTACGAGCAGTACTTC. Its translation is CAWSVGASSYEQYF. The entire variable domain, with the rest obtained from reference TRBV30 and TRBJ2-7, is as follows: SQTIHQWPATLVQPVGSPLSLECTVEGTSNPNLYWYRQAAGRGLQLLFYSVGIGQISSEVPQNLSASRPQDRQFILSSKKLLLSDSGFYLCAWSVGASSYEQYFGPGTRLTVT.

The rearrangement links TRBV6-6 to TRBJ1-5; possible D gene TRBD1, 5 bases. Germline V lookup: CDR1 MNHNY, CDR2 SVGAGI (reference sequence). The V and J ends lost 6 bases and 6 bases respectively, with 15 bases between them. CDR3 length: 14 amino acids. The CDR3 DNA sequence: TGTGCCAGCAGGGCCGGGACGGAGGGTCAGCCCCAGCATTTT. Protein: CASRAGTEGQPQHF.

This chain uses TRBV2 with TRBJ2-2; D is possibly TRBD1 (5 bases). V was trimmed by 6 bases and J by 1 base, leaving 9 bases between them. Per germline, CDR1 SNHLY and CDR2 FYNNEI. The CDR3 has 14 amino acids. CDR3 bases: TGTGCCAGCAGAGCCGACAGGAACACCGGGGAGCTGTTTTTT. This gives the protein CASRADRNTGELFF. The whole variable domain, remainder taken from reference TRBV2 and TRBJ2-2, is EPEVTQTPSHQVTQMGQEVILRCVPISNHLYFYWYRQILGQKVEFLVSFYNNEISEKSEIFDDQFSVERPDGSNFTLKIRSTKLEDSAMYFCASRADRNTGELFFGEGSRLTVL.

This clonotype has only a few counts. The chain uses TRBV7-9 and TRBJ2-3, with D perhaps matching TRBD2 (6 bases). This CDR3 region has 15 residues. The germline V gene has CDR1 SEHNR and CDR2 FQNEAQ (reference sequence). The V and J ends lost 3 bases and 5 bases respectively, with 15 bases between them. CDR3 protein: CASSFRPTGGDTQYF. The CDR3 region has the DNA TGTGCCAGCAGCTTCAGGCCGACCGGGGGAGATACGCAGTATTTT.

This clonotype has ten or more counts. The V gene is TRBV7-3, the J gene TRBJ1-1; no clear D gene. The CDR3 consists of 14 residues. CDR1 is SGHTA, CDR2 FQGTGA, per germline. The V end was cut by 2 bases, the J end by 0 bases, with 7 bases between. The CDR3: CASSLGPVNTEAFF. CDR3 bases: TGTGCCAGCAGCTTAGGCCCCGTGAACACTGAAGCTTTCTTT.

This chain connects TRBV2 to TRBJ2-7; a possible D gene is TRBD2 (6 bases). This CDR3 comprises 12 residues. Looked up from germline, CDR1 is SNHLY and CDR2 is FYNNEI. Trimming cost V 10 bases and J 4 bases, with 14 bases left between them. CDR3 region: CATSRGGYEQYF. CDR3 DNA sequence: TGTGCCACATCGCGGGGAGGTTACGAGCAGTACTTC.

This clonotype was recorded many times. The chain uses TRBV3-1 and TRBJ1-1; D ambiguous. Per germline, CDR1 LGHDT and CDR2 YNNKEL (reference sequence). V was clipped by 3 bases and J by 1 base, with 9 bases between them. CDR3 length: 14 residues. The CDR3, as DNA: TGTGCCAGCAGCCAGGTATCAGGGAACACTGAAGCTTTCTTT. Translating it yields CASSQVSGNTEAFF.

This clonotype has at least ten counts. V usage is TRBV5-1 and J usage is TRBJ2-7, with TRBD1 identical over 12 bases. V dropped 1 base and J dropped 5; count of bases not matched to a gene: 7. CDR1 is SGHRS and CDR2 is YFSETQ in the germline V gene. CDR3 length equals 16 residues. CDR3 sequence: CASSLWGQGALDEQYF. DNA of the CDR3: TGCGCCAGCAGCTTGTGGGGACAGGGGGCTTTAGACGAGCAGTACTTC.

Ten or more counts support this clonotype. The chain employs TRBV12-3 or TRBV12-4 and TRBJ1-2; 9 bases line up with TRBD1. V dropped 6 bases and J dropped 4; count of bases not matched to a gene: 9. The CDR3 is 15 amino acids. Here the CDR3 reads CASRANLGQGYGYTF. DNA of the CDR3: TGTGCCAGCAGGGCCAACCTGGGACAGGGCTATGGCTACACCTTC.

This clonotype has a count of ten or more. The V and J genes are TRBV11-2 and TRBJ2-1; D not resolved. Germline lookup yields CDR1 SGHAT and CDR2 FQNNGV. V was clipped by 0 bases and J by 8 bases, with 8 bases between them. This CDR3 has 13 residues. CDR3 region: CASSLDSSDEQFF. The CDR3 DNA reads TGTGCCAGCAGCTTAGATTCGTCCGATGAGCAGTTCTTC.

This chain links TRBV27 with TRBJ1-1; TRBD1 aligns across 10 bases. CDR3 length: 12 amino acids. CDR1 and CDR2 from the germline V gene are MNHEY and SMNVEV (reference sequence). With 7 bases clipped from V and 8 bases from J, the junction kept 4 bases outside the gene matches. The CDR3 bases are TGTGCCAGCATGAGGGGACAGGGGGAAGCTTTCTTT. Its protein product is CASMRGQGEAFF.

This clonotype was detected ten times or more. The chain couples TRBV6-1 to TRBJ1-1; D uncertain. The ends were cut back, 7 bases at V and 8 bases at J, with 17 bases in the middle. This CDR3 is 13 amino acids long. CDR1 is MNHNS and CDR2 is SASEGT in the germline V gene. The DNA of the CDR3 is TGTGCCAGCAAACTTTCGCAGTTGCGAGAAGCTTTCTTT. Protein: CASKLSQLREAFF.